One sample yielded the 23 T cell receptor beta chains listed below, sequenced in a study of T cells after yellow fever vaccination. TCRdb re-derived calls from the 5' RACE reads in MiXCR, one entry per CDR3 protein. The sample lists hundreds of thousands of distinct CDR3 sequences; about 14% were seen once. Sample: PBMCs, taken on the day of the yellow fever booster vaccination. These receptors all stem from a young man who received the YFV17D yellow fever vaccine.

This clonotype turned up a few times. This chain uses TRBV4-1 with TRBJ2-2; possibly TRBD2 for D (5 bases). In germline, CDR1 is MGHRA, CDR2 YSYEKL. The V end was cut by 2 bases, the J end by 0 bases, with 10 bases between. The CDR3 is 16 residues long. The CDR3 DNA is TGCGCCAGCAGCCAACGGCGGGCCCCGAACACCGGGGAGCTGTTTTTT. Translation: CASSQRRAPNTGELFF.

The sample holds a few counts of this clonotype. V is TRBV5-6 and J is TRBJ2-2; the D gene could be TRBD1 or TRBD2 (5 bases each). Per germline, CDR1 SGHDT and CDR2 YYEEEE. Trimming stripped 3 bases from V and 3 bases from J, with 15 bases between. This CDR3 has 16 residues. The CDR3 protein is CASSSPGTQHTGELFF. The CDR3 bases are TGTGCCAGCAGCTCACCCGGGACCCAGCACACCGGGGAGCTGTTTTTT.

The rearrangement joins TRBV6-6 to TRBJ2-7; D may be TRBD2 (6 bases). V was clipped by 0 bases and J by 6 bases, with 9 bases between them. CDR1 and CDR2 from the germline V gene are MNHNY and SVGAGI (reference sequence). There are 13 residues in the CDR3. The CDR3 spells CASSYSMGGEQYF. CDR3 coding DNA: TGTGCCAGCAGTTACTCGATGGGGGGCGAGCAGTACTTC.

This clonotype was recorded at least ten times. The chain is built from TRBV20-1 and TRBJ1-5; D gene unclear. CDR1 is DFQATT and CDR2 is SNEGSKA in the germline V gene (reference sequence). Trimming removed 6 bases from V and 0 bases from J, with 12 bases in between. This CDR3 has 14 residues. CDR3 DNA: TGCAGTGCAGGAGGGCAGTATAGCAATCAGCCCCAGCATTTT. Translating it yields CSAGGQYSNQPQHF.

This clonotype was seen a few times. The V gene is TRBV7-8, the J gene TRBJ2-7, with no clear D. Germline values: CDR1 SGHVS, CDR2 FQNEAQ. This CDR3 is 14 amino acids long. Between the trimmed V and J ends, which lost 5 bases and 3 bases, there was a span of 14 bases. As DNA, the CDR3 is TGTGCCAGCAGCGACTTTGGAGCTCTCTACGAGCAGTACTTC. It translates to CASSDFGALYEQYF.

This clonotype was counted at least ten times. The chain is built from TRBV20-1 and TRBJ2-1; 8 bases are shared with TRBD2. Losses at the gene ends were 0 bases for V and 7 bases for J; bases not matched to a gene: 8. The CDR3 is 15 amino acids. Germline values: CDR1 DFQATT, CDR2 SNEGSKA (reference sequence). CDR3 region: CSAREGTSPQNEQFF. CDR3 coding DNA: TGCAGTGCTAGAGAAGGGACTAGTCCTCAAAATGAGCAGTTCTTC.

This clonotype was counted between two and nine times. The CDR3 DNA follows: TGTGCCAGTAGTATTTTTACCGGGAGGACCTACGAGCAGTACTTC. Translated, it gives CASSIFTGRTYEQYF. The V gene is TRBV19, the J gene TRBJ2-7; TRBD2 matches at 7 bases. The length of the CDR3 is 15 residues. V was pared by 3 bases and J by 2 bases, with 7 bases of the junction left unmatched. Germline-derived CDR1 and CDR2 are LNHDA and SQIVND (reference sequence).

This clonotype came up a few times. V gene TRBV5-6 combines with J gene TRBJ2-2; 11 nucleotides match TRBD2. The germline V gene encodes CDR1 SGHDT and CDR2 YYEEEE. This CDR3 is built from 16 residues. V shed 3 bases and J 2 bases; nucleotides not matched to a gene: 3. CDR3 amino acids: CASSSLAGGNTGELFF. The CDR3 nucleotides read TGTGCCAGCAGCTCGCTAGCGGGAGGAAACACCGGGGAGCTGTTTTTT.

This chain links TRBV11-2 with TRBJ2-1; no clear D. Trimming took off 4 bases at V and 3 bases at J, with 7 bases between the two ends. The CDR3 is made up of 13 amino acids. CDR1 is SGHAT, CDR2 FQNNGV, per germline. Written as DNA, the CDR3 is TGTGCCAGCAGCTGGCACCGCTACAATGAGCAGTTCTTC. This encodes CASSWHRYNEQFF.

The V and J genes are TRBV14 and TRBJ2-3; the D gene could be TRBD1 or TRBD2 (5 bases each). The CDR3 totals 13 residues. From germline, CDR1 is SGHDN and CDR2 FVKESK. Trimming removed 1 base at V and 11 bases at J, with 13 bases between. In DNA, the CDR3 is TGTGCCAGCAGCCAAGTCTGGGCAGGGAGGCAGTATTTT. Protein sequence: CASSQVWAGRQYF.

The chain is built from TRBV5-5 and TRBJ2-7; D possibly corresponds to TRBD1 (6 bases). The CDR3 spans 15 residues. Germline V gene lookup returns CDR1 SGHKS and CDR2 YYEKEE (reference sequence). The V end was cut by 4 bases, the J end by 0 bases, with 14 bases between. CDR3 sequence (DNA): TGTGCCAGCAGCACGACAGGCTACAGCTCCTACGAGCAGTACTTC. As protein: CASSTTGYSSYEQYF. The variable domain in full, with the rest retrieved from reference TRBV5-5 and TRBJ2-7, is DAGVTQSPTHLIKTRGQQVTLRCSPISGHKSVSWYQQVLGQGPQFIFQYYEKEERGRGNFPDRFSARQFPNYSSELNVNALLLGDSALYLCASSTTGYSSYEQYFGPGTRLTVT.

This clonotype was observed a few times. The chain is built from TRBV9 and TRBJ2-3; D unclear. This CDR3 contains 13 residues. V was clipped by 2 bases and J by 6 bases, with 10 bases between them. Germline CDR1 is SGDLS and CDR2 is YYNGEE. CDR3 DNA sequence: TGTGCCAGCAGCGTTTCCGTATCGGATACGCAGTATTTT. Translation gives CASSVSVSDTQYF. Looking up the rest from reference TRBV9 and TRBJ2-3 gives the full variable domain: DSGVTQTPKHLITATGQRVTLRCSPRSGDLSVYWYQQSLDQGLQFLIQYYNGEERAKGNILERFSAQQFPDLHSELNLSSLELGDSALYFCASSVSVSDTQYFGPGTRLTVL.

This clonotype has just a few counts. The chain combines TRBV2 with TRBJ2-7, with D unresolved. Germline V gene data show CDR1 as SNHLY and CDR2 as FYNNEI. The CDR3 covers 11 residues. Trimming stripped 7 bases from V and 3 bases from J, with 7 bases between. The CDR3 DNA is TGTGCCAGCAATGTAGGCTACGAGCAGTACTTC. Protein product: CASNVGYEQYF.

V usage is TRBV2 and J usage is TRBJ2-5; D remains ambiguous. V was cut by 6 bases and J by 0 bases, with 11 bases left in between. The CDR3 sequence is 14 residues long. Germline V gene lookup returns CDR1 SNHLY and CDR2 FYNNEI. This chain's CDR3 is CASRSLKYQETQYF. Written as DNA, the CDR3 is TGTGCCAGCAGATCACTCAAGTACCAAGAGACCCAGTACTTC.

This chain joins TRBV29-1 and TRBJ2-5, with D possibly being TRBD2 (6 bases). CDR3 length: 12 residues. CDR1 is SQVTM, CDR2 ANQGSEA, per germline. V was cut by 4 bases and J by 5 bases, with 11 bases left in between. The CDR3 loop reads CSVVSSEETQYF. CDR3 coding DNA: TGCAGCGTTGTCTCTAGCGAGGAGACCCAGTACTTC.

This clonotype was seen more than once but under ten times. The V and J genes are TRBV29-1 and TRBJ1-1; a possible D gene is TRBD1 (5 bases). V was trimmed by 6 bases and J by 6 bases, leaving 17 bases between them. The CDR3 contains 13 residues. The germline V gene has CDR1 SQVTM and CDR2 ANQGSEA. The CDR3 sequence is CSVGEGNSAEAFF. The CDR3 nucleotides read TGCAGCGTGGGGGAAGGGAACAGTGCTGAAGCTTTCTTT.

This chain connects TRBV5-4 to TRBJ2-4; the match to TRBD1 covers 8 bases. The CDR3 spans 13 residues. The ends lost 1 base at V and 8 bases at J; junction bases unmatched: 2. Per the germline V gene, CDR1 is SGHNT and CDR2 is YYREEE (reference sequence). The chain's CDR3 is CASSLQGADIQYF. The DNA of the CDR3 is TGTGCCAGCAGCTTGCAGGGGGCGGACATTCAGTACTTC.

This clonotype was picked up many times. The V gene is TRBV6-5, the J gene TRBJ1-4, with D possibly being TRBD1 (6 bases). The ends were cut back, 5 bases at V and 4 bases at J, with 11 bases in the middle. The CDR3 consists of 14 residues. Germline V gene data show CDR1 as MNHEY and CDR2 as SVGAGI. DNA of the CDR3: TGTGCCAGCAGTCACAGGGCTATTAATGAAAAACTGTTTTTT. It codes for CASSHRAINEKLFF.

The gene calls are TRBV30 and TRBJ2-7; 10 bases line up with TRBD2. Germline CDR1 reads GTSNPN; CDR2 reads SVGIG (reference sequence). J gave up 3 bases and V 5 bases, and 7 bases lay outside the gene matches. The CDR3 sequence is 14 residues long. The CDR3 reads CAWGSGGGDYEQYF. Here the CDR3 DNA reads TGTGCCTGGGGCAGCGGGGGGGGAGACTACGAGCAGTACTTC.

This clonotype was recorded a few times. The chain couples TRBV5-1 to TRBJ2-1, with 8 bases aligning to TRBD2. Germline V gene sequence: CDR1 SGHRS, CDR2 YFSETQ. The CDR3 extends over 16 amino acids. V lost 0 bases to trimming and J lost 7 bases; unmatched junction nucleotides: 9. The CDR3 sequence: CASSLAVAGFSNEQFF. Here the CDR3 DNA reads TGCGCCAGCAGCTTGGCTGTAGCGGGATTCAGTAATGAGCAGTTCTTC.

This clonotype was counted a few times. Here the CDR3 DNA reads TGCGCCAGCAGCTCGATAACCACCGGGGAGCTGTTTTTT. It encodes CASSSITTGELFF. V is TRBV5-1 and J is TRBJ2-2; D is ambiguous. Germline V gene sequence: CDR1 SGHRS, CDR2 YFSETQ. Trimming took off 3 bases at V and 4 bases at J, with 7 bases between the two ends. The CDR3 is made up of 13 amino acids.

This clonotype occurred a few times. The chain links TRBV7-2 to TRBJ2-1; 7 bases line up with TRBD1. Losses at the gene ends were 5 bases for V and 4 bases for J; bases not matched to a gene: 8. This CDR3 is 15 amino acids long. CDR1 and CDR2 from the germline V gene are SGHTA and FQGNSA. The CDR3 nucleotides are TGTGCCAGCAGCACCACCGGGACAGTTTACAATGAGCAGTTCTTC. Protein product: CASSTTGTVYNEQFF.

The table lists this clonotype with a few counts. The chain combines TRBV27 with TRBJ2-7; the D is unclear. This CDR3 contains 15 residues. Germline V CDR1 and CDR2: MNHEY, SMNVEV (reference sequence). Trimming took 6 bases from V and 2 from J, leaving 17 bases between them. CDR3 DNA sequence: TGTGCCAGCAGCCTGACGACCAACAGACCCTACGAGCAGTACTTC. Amino acids: CASSLTTNRPYEQYF.